Presented here are 18 T cell receptor beta chains from one specimen sequenced in a study of T cell responses to AZD1222 COVID-19 vaccine. Profiling relied on immunoSEQ multiplex PCR, and the TCRdb table lists in-frame clones only, not all of them. This sample has about 110,000 clones, with 88% found just once. The specimen comprised peripheral blood, sampled 28 days after the second AZD1222 dose. These receptors came from an adult who received the AZD1222 COVID-19 vaccine.

The V call is TRBV2, the J call TRBJ1-6; 7 bases match TRBD1. V dropped 2 bases and J dropped 9; count of bases not matched to a gene: 7. The CDR3 runs to 15 residues. Germline CDR1 reads SNHLY; CDR2 reads FYNNEI. In nucleotides, the CDR3 is TGTGCCAGCAGTGAATCAAGGGGGCAGGGTTCACCCCTCCACTTT. It encodes CASSESRGQGSPLHF.

The gene calls are TRBV4-1 and TRBJ1-6; 9 bases are a match to TRBD1. Germline trimming cut 3 bases from V and 0 bases from J; bases unmatched to any gene: 18. The CDR3 is made up of 22 amino acids. Per the germline V gene, CDR1 is MGHRA and CDR2 is YSYEKL. This CDR3 is CASSQSPRDRDRVSSYNSPLHF. CDR3 DNA sequence: TGCGCCAGCAGCCAGTCCCCTCGGGACCGGGACAGGGTTAGCTCCTATAATTCACCCCTCCACTTT.

The rearrangement links TRBV24-1 to TRBJ2-1, with D unclear. Germline V gives CDR1 KGHDR, CDR2 SFDVKD. This CDR3 is built from 17 residues. Trimming shortened V by 3 bases and J by 0 bases, and 14 bases separated the two germline ends. The CDR3 loop reads CATSDRSPASSYNEQFF. The DNA for the CDR3 is TGTGCCACCAGTGATAGATCCCCGGCGAGCTCCTACAATGAGCAGTTCTTC.

The V and J genes are TRBV13 and TRBJ2-2; TRBD1 agrees at 10 bases. The V gene's germline CDR1 is PRHDT and CDR2 FYEKMQ (reference sequence). The CDR3 is 16 residues long. Unmatched junction bases numbered 7, after V lost 5 bases and J lost 4 bases. As DNA, the CDR3 is TGTGCCAGCAGCCCCACCGGGACAGGGGTCACCGGGGAGCTGTTTTTT. It codes for CASSPTGTGVTGELFF.

J is TRBJ1-1 and V is TRBV5-1; D not certain. Germline V gene lookup returns CDR1 SGHRS and CDR2 YFSETQ. V lost 4 bases to trimming and J lost 4 bases, with 14 bases between them. The CDR3 consists of 14 residues. The CDR3 DNA reads as TGCGCCAGCAGCACAAGACAATGGGGCACTGAAGCTTTCTTT. Residues: CASSTRQWGTEAFF.

The gene calls are TRBV5-6 and TRBJ2-1; a possible D gene is TRBD2 (5 bases). In germline, CDR1 is SGHDT, CDR2 YYEEEE. This CDR3 contains 12 residues. V dropped 4 bases and J dropped 6 bases, with 8 bases sitting between them. Written as DNA, the CDR3 is TGTGCCAGCAGCCGGGGTGTCAATGAGCAGTTCTTC. This codes for CASSRGVNEQFF.

This chain connects TRBV6-2 or TRBV6-3 to TRBJ1-3, with a weak D call TRBD1 (5 bases). The germline CDR1 and CDR2 sequences are MNHEY and SVGEGT. This CDR3 has 14 residues. The V and J ends lost 6 bases and 4 bases respectively, with 13 bases between them. The CDR3: CASRPRGSGNTIYF. Written as DNA, the CDR3 is TGTGCCAGCAGACCTCGGGGGTCCGGAAACACCATATATTTT.

A few counts support this clone. The chain combines TRBV11-3 with TRBJ2-3; no clear D gene. The ends were cut back, 3 bases at V and 6 bases at J, with 10 bases in the middle. Germline-derived CDR1 and CDR2 are SGHNT and YENEEA. The CDR3 length is 13 residues. The CDR3 loop is CASSFTTGDTQYF. CDR3 DNA sequence: TGTGCCAGCAGCTTTACGACTGGGGATACGCAGTATTTT.

The V and J genes are TRBV5-5 and TRBJ2-7; possible D gene TRBD1, 6 bases. This CDR3 comprises 13 residues. V was cut by 4 bases and J by 3 bases, with 11 bases left in between. Per the germline V gene, CDR1 is SGHKS and CDR2 is YYEKEE (reference sequence). The CDR3: CASSQTGRYEQYF. CDR3 coding DNA: TGTGCCAGCAGCCAGACAGGACGCTACGAGCAGTACTTC.

The rearrangement links TRBV13 to TRBJ2-3; D unresolved. The CDR3 is 14 amino acids. CDR1 and CDR2 from the germline V gene are PRHDT and FYEKMQ (reference sequence). Between the trimmed V and J ends, which lost 2 bases and 0 bases, there was a span of 6 bases. The CDR3: CASSLNPSTDTQYF. The CDR3 coding sequence is TGTGCCAGCAGCTTAAACCCAAGCACAGATACGCAGTATTTT. Complete variable domain (other parts from reference TRBV13 and TRBJ2-3): AAGVIQSPRHLIKEKRETATLKCYPIPRHDTVYWYQQGPGQDPQFLISFYEKMQSDKGSIPDRFSAQQFSDYHSELNMSSLELGDSALYFCASSLNPSTDTQYFGPGTRLTVL.

V usage is TRBV28 and J usage is TRBJ2-7; 10 nucleotides agree with TRBD1. J gave up 3 bases and V 4 bases, and 3 bases lay outside the gene matches. The germline V gene encodes CDR1 MDHEN and CDR2 SYDVKM. CDR3 length: 14 residues. CDR3 sequence reads: CASSSRDRGYEQYF. The CDR3 DNA is TGTGCCAGCAGTTCCCGGGACAGGGGCTACGAGCAGTACTTC.

The V and J genes are TRBV7-2 and TRBJ1-1; D not resolved. Germline CDR1 reads SGHTA; CDR2 reads FQGNSA. V was clipped by 1 base and J by 4 bases, with 4 bases between them. CDR3 length: 12 amino acids. Written as DNA, the CDR3 is TGTGCCAGCAGCTTAGTGCGCACTGAAGCTTTCTTT. Protein sequence: CASSLVRTEAFF.

The V call is TRBV7-6, the J call TRBJ2-7, with D unclear. Germline V CDR1 and CDR2: SGHVS, FNYEAQ. V was shortened by 5 bases and J by 5 bases, with 7 bases between the two germline ends. CDR3 length: 11 amino acids. The CDR3 DNA follows: TGTGCCAGCAGCATCGGTGACGAGCAGTACTTC. Protein: CASSIGDEQYF.

This clone came up once. V gene TRBV7-3 combines with J gene TRBJ2-2; D uncertain. V was cut by 5 bases and J by 6 bases, with 10 bases left in between. Germline CDR1 and CDR2: SGHTA and FQGTGA. The CDR3 sequence is 13 residues long. The CDR3 protein is CASSRQAAGELFF. The CDR3 DNA reads TGTGCCAGCAGCCGACAAGCAGCCGGGGAGCTGTTTTTT.

V usage is TRBV6-5 and J usage is TRBJ2-2, with D possibly matching TRBD2 (6 bases). Germline lookup yields CDR1 MNHEY and CDR2 SVGAGI. The CDR3 length is 16 residues. V was clipped by 4 bases and J by 4 bases, with 16 bases between them. The CDR3 protein is CASSSAGGPSTGELFF. As DNA, the CDR3 is TGTGCCAGCAGTTCCGCCGGGGGTCCAAGCACCGGGGAGCTGTTTTTT.

V is TRBV9 and J is TRBJ2-2; 7 nucleotides line up with TRBD1. The CDR3 runs to 14 residues. Germline V gene data show CDR1 as SGDLS and CDR2 as YYNGEE. J gave up 4 bases and V 3 bases, and 3 bases lay outside the gene matches. CDR3 residues: CASSASGGTGELFF. DNA of the CDR3: TGTGCCAGCAGCGCCTCAGGGGGCACCGGGGAGCTGTTTTTT.

The rearrangement links TRBV6-2 or TRBV6-3 to TRBJ1-1, with 7 bases that match TRBD1. The ends lost 1 base at V and 0 bases at J; junction bases unmatched: 8. Germline V lookup: CDR1 MNHEY, CDR2 SVGEGT. The CDR3 totals 17 residues. The CDR3 bases are TGTGCCAGCAGTTACTGGGACAGTAAGTCCATGAACACTGAAGCTTTCTTT. This gives the protein CASSYWDSKSMNTEAFF.

The rearrangement links TRBV11-3 to TRBJ2-7; 7 bases fit TRBD1. The CDR3 spans 13 residues. The V and J ends lost 1 base and 6 bases, in that order; junction bases with no gene match: 3. CDR1 is SGHNT and CDR2 is YENEEA in the germline V gene. DNA for the CDR3: TGTGCCAGCAGCTTAGCAGGGGGTACCGAGCAGTACTTC. This codes for CASSLAGGTEQYF.